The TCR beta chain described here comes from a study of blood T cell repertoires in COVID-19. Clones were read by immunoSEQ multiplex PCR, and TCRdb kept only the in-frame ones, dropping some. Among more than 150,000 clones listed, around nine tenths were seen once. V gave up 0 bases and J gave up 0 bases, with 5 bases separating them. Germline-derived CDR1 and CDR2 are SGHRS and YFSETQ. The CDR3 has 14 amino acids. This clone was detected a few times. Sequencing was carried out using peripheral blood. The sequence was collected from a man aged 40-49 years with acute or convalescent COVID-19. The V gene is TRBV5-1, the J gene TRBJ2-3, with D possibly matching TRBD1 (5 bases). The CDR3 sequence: CASSLGQSTDTQYF. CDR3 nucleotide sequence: TGCGCCAGCAGCTTGGGACAGAGCACAGATACGCAGTATTTT.